What follows are 8 T cell receptor beta chains derived from one specimen sequenced in a study of blood T cell repertoires in COVID-19. Sequencing was performed with immunoSEQ multiplex PCR; in TCRdb, only in-frame clones are kept and a portion is missing. The table includes 200,000 to 250,000 clones, less than 90% detected once. The sample comprised peripheral blood. These receptors were collected from a woman over 75 with active or convalescent COVID-19.

The chain joins TRBV18 to TRBJ2-7; D may be TRBD2 (5 bases). CDR1 is KGHSH and CDR2 is LQKENI in the germline V gene. V was pared by 3 bases and J by 6 bases, with 12 bases between. The CDR3 spans 13 residues. The CDR3 loop reads CASSPGSGGEQYF. Here the CDR3 DNA reads TGTGCCAGCTCACCGGGAAGCGGAGGCGAGCAGTACTTC.

The table lists this clone with many counts. The chain has TRBV18 and TRBJ2-7; tentative D call: TRBD2 (6 bases). Germline CDR1 is KGHSH and CDR2 is LQKENI. The CDR3 runs to 15 residues. Trimming shortened V by 3 bases and J by 3 bases, and 15 bases separated the two germline ends. CDR3 nucleotides: TGTGCCAGCTCACCCCTGTCGGGGGTCCACTACGAGCAGTACTTC. Amino acids: CASSPLSGVHYEQYF.

V is TRBV12-1 and J is TRBJ2-3; TRBD2, as called in the table, went unchecked against the DNA. TRBV12-1 is a listed pseudogene. CDR3 length equals 16 residues. CDR3 sequence reads: CASSARLALSTDTQYF. CDR3 sequence (DNA): TGTGCCAGCAGCGCTCGACTAGCTTTGAGCACAGATACGCAGTATTTT.

The V and J genes are TRBV7-2 and TRBJ2-2; TRBD2 aligns across 9 bases. The germline gives CDR1 SGHTA, CDR2 FQGNSA. The CDR3 sequence is 16 residues long. V was pared by 5 bases and J by 9 bases, with 13 bases of the junction left unmatched. CDR3 amino acids: CASSGTSSLAGRELFF. CDR3 coding DNA: TGTGCCAGCAGCGGGACTAGCTCCCTGGCGGGGCGGGAGCTGTTTTTT. Supplemented by reference TRBV7-2 and TRBJ2-2, the full variable domain reads GAGVSQSPSNKVTEKGKDVELRCDPISGHTALYWYRQSLGQGLEFLIYFQGNSAPDKSGLPSDRFSAERTGGSVSTLTIQRTQQEDSAVYLCASSGTSSLAGRELFFGEGSRLTVL.

This clone was observed a handful of times. The rearrangement links TRBV3-1 (or the pseudogene TRBV3-2) to TRBJ2-7; weak D call: TRBD2 (6 bases). CDR1 and CDR2 from the germline V gene are LGHDT and YNNKEL (reference sequence). Between the trimmed V and J ends, which lost 0 bases and 1 base, there was a span of 13 bases. This CDR3 region has 16 residues. The CDR3 reads CASSQDRRELSYEQYF. CDR3 in DNA: TGTGCCAGCAGCCAAGATCGCCGGGAGTTATCCTACGAGCAGTACTTC.

The rearrangement joins TRBV19 to TRBJ1-5, with D uncertain. Trimming cost V 5 bases and J 0 bases, with 8 bases left between them. This CDR3 has 14 residues. Germline values: CDR1 LNHDA, CDR2 SQIVND (reference sequence). CDR3 sequence: CASSGQYSNQPQHF. The CDR3 nucleotides read TGTGCCAGTAGTGGGCAGTATAGCAATCAGCCCCAGCATTTT.

V is TRBV6-5 and J is TRBJ1-5; 7 bases are a match to TRBD1. The CDR3 covers 15 residues. Trimming took 7 bases from V and 5 from J; bases not matched to a gene: 11. The germline V gene encodes CDR1 MNHEY and CDR2 SVGAGI. The CDR3 DNA follows: TGTGCCAGCAAGCCGGAGGACAGGACCTATCAGCCCCAGCATTTT. This sequence encodes CASKPEDRTYQPQHF.

V and J are TRBV9 and TRBJ1-6, with D hard to call. CDR3 length: 15 amino acids. Germline V gene lookup returns CDR1 SGDLS and CDR2 YYNGEE. V shed 2 bases and J shed 0 bases, with 6 bases lying between them. The chain's CDR3 is CASSVLSSYNSPLHF. CDR3 coding DNA: TGTGCCAGCAGCGTTCTGAGCTCCTATAATTCACCCCTCCACTTT.